These 12 T cell receptor beta chains were all obtained from the same sample, sequenced in a study of response to subunit inactivated influenza vaccine. TCRdb processed the RT-PCR reads anew with MiXCR; each CDR3 protein has one entry. This repertoire shows about 190,000 distinct CDR3 sequences, approximately 15% found once; its top ten account for 26%. The specimen was CD8+ T cells sorted from PBMCs, collected about 5 days after vaccination. The receptors were sampled from a man over 45 who received an inactivated influenza vaccine.

J is TRBJ2-3 and V is TRBV12-3 or TRBV12-4, with 14 bases matching TRBD2. V lost 4 bases, J lost 6 bases, and 9 bases stayed unmatched. The CDR3 sequence is 17 residues long. CDR3 in DNA: TGTGCCAGCAGTTACCACGGACTAGCGGGGGGTAGCGATACGCAGTATTTT. Its protein is CASSYHGLAGGSDTQYF.

The chain has TRBV7-6 and TRBJ2-1; TRBD1 matches at 8 bases. CDR1 is SGHVS, CDR2 FNYEAQ, per germline. This CDR3 is built from 15 residues. V shed 2 bases, J shed 6 bases, and the junction held 6 bases outside the gene matches. CDR3 DNA: TGTGCCAGCAGCTTATGGTTGCAGGGGGCCAATGAGCAGTTCTTC. Amino acid sequence: CASSLWLQGANEQFF.

There are many counts of this clonotype. The genes are TRBV6-5 and TRBJ1-1; D ambiguous. Germline CDR1 and CDR2: MNHEY and SVGAGI. Trimming took off 0 bases at V and 4 bases at J, with 6 bases between the two ends. The CDR3 is made up of 13 amino acids. CDR3 in amino acids: CASSYSYGTEAFF. In nucleotides, the CDR3 is TGTGCCAGCAGTTACTCCTACGGCACTGAAGCTTTCTTT.

The sample holds a few counts of this clonotype. The chain uses TRBV3-1 and TRBJ2-7, with D perhaps TRBD2 (6 bases). Germline CDR1 reads LGHDT; CDR2 reads YNNKEL (reference sequence). Trimming removed 1 base from V and 2 bases from J, with 12 bases in between. The CDR3 is made up of 15 amino acids. CDR3 in amino acids: CASSQVPGGTYEQYF. CDR3 nucleotides: TGTGCCAGCAGCCAAGTTCCCGGGGGTACCTACGAGCAGTACTTC.

The chain links TRBV6-5 to TRBJ2-5, with D tentatively TRBD1 (6 bases). The CDR3 is 15 residues long. Per germline, CDR1 MNHEY and CDR2 SVGAGI. V dropped 2 bases and J dropped 5 bases, with 15 bases sitting between them. The CDR3 DNA sequence: TGTGCCAGCAGTTACGGACAGCCTCGAGGCGAGACCCAGTACTTC. This gives the protein CASSYGQPRGETQYF.

This clonotype was found many times. The chain combines TRBV3-1 with TRBJ2-1, with 7 bases lining up with TRBD2. This CDR3 has 15 amino acids. Germline V gene data show CDR1 as LGHDT and CDR2 as YNNKEL (reference sequence). V lost 4 bases and J lost 0; bases outside the gene matches: 3. In DNA, the CDR3 is TGTGCCAGCAGCCCCCGGGACTACTCCTACAATGAGCAGTTCTTC. This translates into CASSPRDYSYNEQFF.

V and J are TRBV11-2 and TRBJ2-3; 13 bases line up with TRBD2. With V trimmed by 4 bases and J by 8 bases, 6 bases remained unmatched. CDR1 is SGHAT, CDR2 FQNNGV, per germline. The CDR3 is 15 amino acids. CDR3: CASSSPRLAGGTQYF. The CDR3 nucleotides read TGTGCCAGCAGCTCGCCCAGACTAGCGGGAGGTACGCAGTATTTT.

This chain connects TRBV10-3 to TRBJ2-7; D is ambiguous. Deletions cut 0 bases from V and 7 bases from J, with 19 bases between. The V gene's germline CDR1 is ENHRY and CDR2 SYGVKD. CDR3 length: 16 residues. The CDR3 spells CAISESTLTDLGEQYF. The CDR3 nucleotides read TGTGCCATCAGTGAGTCGACTCTAACAGACCTCGGGGAGCAGTACTTC.

This clonotype was picked up a small number of times. The CDR3 DNA is TGTGCCAGCAGTCCGCGTGGGAGCACAGATACGCAGTATTTT. Translated, it gives CASSPRGSTDTQYF. The V call is TRBV12-3 or TRBV12-4, the J call TRBJ2-3; D uncertain. The CDR3 contains 14 residues. V dropped 5 bases and J dropped 0 bases, with 9 bases sitting between them.

The chain links TRBV4-1 to TRBJ2-7; D is undetermined. Deletions cut 4 bases from V and 2 bases from J, with 15 bases between. Germline values: CDR1 MGHRA, CDR2 YSYEKL. The CDR3 spans 15 residues. CDR3 in DNA: TGCGCCAGCAGCCCCAAGGGCGGTCGTCCCTACGAGCAGTACTTC. Protein product: CASSPKGGRPYEQYF.

This clonotype occurred a few times. The chain carries TRBV2 and TRBJ2-1; TRBD2 matches 7 bases. Germline lookup yields CDR1 SNHLY and CDR2 FYNNEI. V lost 8 bases, J lost 8 bases, and 12 bases stayed unmatched. The CDR3 totals 14 residues. The CDR3 bases are TGTGCCAGCCTGCGGGCGGGAGACTCTGATGAGCAGTTCTTC. Protein product: CASLRAGDSDEQFF.

This clonotype has more than one count but fewer than ten. The chain joins TRBV4-3 to TRBJ2-5; TRBD1 matches 8 bases. The CDR3 is 15 amino acids. Trimming removed 3 bases from V and 1 base from J; junction bases left unmatched: 4. Germline V CDR1 and CDR2: LGHNA, YSLEER. CDR3 amino acids: CASSQRTGPQETQYF. The CDR3, as DNA: TGCGCCAGCAGCCAGAGGACAGGGCCCCAAGAGACCCAGTACTTC.